The rows below give T cell receptor beta chains drawn from one sample of a study of blood T cell repertoires in COVID-19. TCRdb's copy holds only in-frame clones and misses some; the assay was immunoSEQ multiplex PCR. Of 150,000 or so clones detected, over 75% appear once; the ten largest clones hold roughly 13%. The sample was peripheral blood. The source is a man aged 18 to 35 with COVID-19, enrolled during active disease. Each CDR3 is given with its conserved first and last residue. Each record gives: D gene, J gene, clone size, V gene, CDR3 DNA, CDR3 protein. A D gene is named only where the DNA matches it firmly. Clone size, where shown, is once, few, many, or a class for clones that have expanded.

D: TRBD1; J: TRBJ1-4; size: -; V: TRBV6-6; DNA: TGTGCCAGCAGCATCGACAGGGGTGGAAAACTGTTTTTT; CDR3: CASSIDRGGKLFF
D: -; J: TRBJ2-5; size: -; V: TRBV7-2; DNA: TGTGCCAGCAGCCCAGAGAGGGCCACACTCCAAGAGACCCAGTACTTC; CDR3: CASSPERATLQETQYF
D: -; J: TRBJ2-1; size: -; V: TRBV5-1; DNA: TGCGCCAGCAGCTACCGGGACTCCCCGCGGAATGAGCAGTTCTTC; CDR3: CASSYRDSPRNEQFF
D: -; J: TRBJ1-1; size: -; V: TRBV7-8; DNA: TGTGCCAGCAGCTTAGTCTTGTTGGGGGGACCTGAAGCTTTCTTT; CDR3: CASSLVLLGGPEAFF
D: TRBD1; J: TRBJ1-5; size: -; V: TRBV10-1; DNA: TGCGCCAGCAGTGAGGGACAGGGGTGGCCTTATAGCAATCAGCCCCAGCATTTT; CDR3: CASSEGQGWPYSNQPQHF
D: -; J: TRBJ2-3; size: -; V: TRBV7-2; DNA: TGTGCCAGCAGCTTGGGACTCCGACACACAGATACGCAGTATTTT; CDR3: CASSLGLRHTDTQYF
D: -; J: TRBJ1-2; size: -; V: TRBV4-1; DNA: TGCGCCAGCAGCCAAGACGACAAGGTTTCCTATGGCTACACCTTC; CDR3: CASSQDDKVSYGYTF
D: TRBD1; J: TRBJ1-4; size: -; V: TRBV6-1; DNA: TGTGCCAGCAGTGAAACCGGGACAGGGGCCGCAACTAATGAAAAACTGCTTTTT; CDR3: CASSETGTGAATNEKLLF
D: TRBD1; J: TRBJ2-6; size: -; V: TRBV5-1; DNA: TGCGCCAGCAGCACGGGACAGGGCTCTGGGGCCAACGTCCTGACTTTC; CDR3: CASSTGQGSGANVLTF
D: TRBD1; J: TRBJ1-1; size: -; V: TRBV5-1; DNA: TGCGCCAGCAGCTTAAACACAGGGGCCACTGAAGCTTTCTTT; CDR3: CASSLNTGATEAFF
D: -; J: TRBJ1-3; size: -; V: TRBV18; DNA: TGTGCCAGCTCTCCCGACATCTCTGGAAACACCATATATTTT; CDR3: CASSPDISGNTIYF
D: -; J: TRBJ2-2; size: -; V: TRBV28; DNA: TGTGCCAGCAGTTTTGTCAGGGGGAACACCGGGGAGCTGTTTTTT; CDR3: CASSFVRGNTGELFF
D: -; J: TRBJ2-7; size: -; V: TRBV10-1; DNA: TGCGCCAGCAGTGTTAACATGAACTACGAGCAGTACTTC; CDR3: CASSVNMNYEQYF
D: -; J: TRBJ2-3; size: -; V: TRBV7-9; DNA: TGTGCCAGCAGCTTAGAAAGGAGTGGGGATACGCAGTATTTT; CDR3: CASSLERSGDTQYF
D: -; J: TRBJ2-3; size: -; V: TRBV11-2; DNA: TGTGCCAGCATGGCAGGGGTCGGAGATACGCAGTATTTT; CDR3: CASMAGVGDTQYF
D: TRBD2; J: TRBJ2-3; size: once; V: TRBV9; DNA: TGTGCCAGCAGACCGACTAGCGGGAGAACAGATACGCAGTATTTT; CDR3: CASRPTSGRTDTQYF
D: -; J: TRBJ2-7; size: -; V: TRBV5-1; DNA: TGCGCCAGCAGCTGGTTTCCACAGGGTAGCTACGAGCAGTACTTC; CDR3: CASSWFPQGSYEQYF
D: -; J: TRBJ1-4; size: -; V: TRBV7-2; DNA: TGTGCCAGCAGCTCACAGGTGCTTAATGAAAAACTGTTTTTT; CDR3: CASSSQVLNEKLFF
D: TRBD1; J: TRBJ1-5; size: -; V: TRBV27; DNA: TGTGCCAGCGCAGGGGGCGGCAATCAGCCCCAGCATTTT; CDR3: CASAGGGNQPQHF
D: -; J: TRBJ2-2; size: -; V: TRBV21-1; DNA: TGTGCCAGCAGCAACCAACAGGGCGCCGGGGAGCTGTTTTTT; CDR3: CASSNQQGAGELFF
D: TRBD1; J: TRBJ2-2; size: -; V: TRBV6-5; DNA: TGTGCCAGCAGCGGGACAGCCACCGGGGAGCTGTTTTTT; CDR3: CASSGTATGELFF
D: -; J: TRBJ2-2; size: -; V: TRBV27; DNA: TGTGCCAGCAGTCCTCTATTATTGGTCGCGAACACCGGGGAGCTGTTTTTT; CDR3: CASSPLLLVANTGELFF
D: -; J: TRBJ1-3; size: -; V: TRBV11-2; DNA: TGTGCCAGCAGCTATCGGGTCATCTCTGGAAACACCATATATTTT; CDR3: CASSYRVISGNTIYF